A selection of T cell receptor beta chains follows, all from one sample in a study of blood T cell repertoires in COVID-19. Profiling relied on immunoSEQ multiplex PCR, and the TCRdb table lists in-frame clones only, not all of them. Among 60,000 to 70,000 clones listed, approximately 86% were seen once. The sample was peripheral blood. These TCRs come from a woman in her sixties or seventies with acute or convalescent COVID-19. Each CDR3 is given with its conserved first and last residue.

>TRBV7-9
CASSSLIGGLGETQYF
>TRBV6-5
CASSYSGGVNQPQHF
>TRBV27
CASSLSRQSYGYTF
>TRBV2
CASRGTGGGETQYF
>TRBV7-2
CASSLDSGGSSYEQYF
>TRBV30
CTKFPRGRNEAFF
>TRBV13
CASSPRGSLEQFF
>TRBV12-3/TRBV12-4
CASSRRQEQYF
>TRBV11-3
CASSFSTGQTANTGELFF
>TRBV5-1
CASSSVQGNTEAFF
>TRBV27
CASSPFGSVYEQYF
>TRBV5-1
CASSFSRGNEKLFF